The 20 T cell receptor beta chains below were found in one sample sequenced in a study of molecular identifiers for immune sequencing clone quantification. TCRdb re-derived calls from the PCR reads in MiXCR, one entry per CDR3 protein. There are 300,000 to 350,000 distinct CDR3 sequences in the sample; roughly a fifth occur only once, and approximately 0.8% lies in the top ten. Specimen: naive CD8+ T cells from blood, with Jurkat cell RNA spiked in. Subset described: FACS-sorted CD8+CD4-CCR7+CD45RA+ naive T cells. The receptors derive from a human donor in good health. Some libraries in this study had Jurkat cell RNA spiked in.

In regard to this clonotype: One base away lies a much larger clone, so this may be a sequencing read error. J is TRBJ2-3 and V is TRBV5-3; 11 nucleotides match TRBD2. TRBV5-3 falls under the ORF class, with uncertain function. The CDR3 loop spans 17 amino acids. The ends lost 9 bases at V and 0 bases at J; junction bases unmatched: 12. CDR3 coding DNA: TGTGCCAACAGCTCAGAGGGGACTAGCGGTAGCACAGATACGCAGTATTTT. It encodes CANSSEGTSGSTDTQYF.

This clonotype was counted many times. The J gene is TRBJ1-4, the V gene TRBV13; TRBD1 is a possible D gene (5 bases). Germline CDR1 reads PRHDT; CDR2 reads FYEKMQ (reference sequence). V was trimmed by 0 bases and J by 5 bases, leaving 10 bases between them. The CDR3 spans 15 residues. CDR3 coding DNA: TGTGCCAGCAGCTTAGGTCCAGGGTTAAATGAAAAACTGTTTTTT. It yields the protein CASSLGPGLNEKLFF. Full variable domain (remainder filled in from reference TRBV13 and TRBJ1-4): AAGVIQSPRHLIKEKRETATLKCYPIPRHDTVYWYQQGPGQDPQFLISFYEKMQSDKGSIPDRFSAQQFSDYHSELNMSSLELGDSALYFCASSLGPGLNEKLFFGSGTQLSVL.

This clonotype was seen ten or more times. The chain joins TRBV5-6 to TRBJ2-7; D gene ambiguous. Germline CDR1 reads SGHDT; CDR2 reads YYEEEE. The CDR3 totals 15 residues. V was cut by 0 bases and J by 0 bases, with 10 bases left in between. As DNA, the CDR3 is TGTGCCAGCAGCTTGGGACTTCCCGACTCCTACGAGCAGTACTTC. As protein: CASSLGLPDSYEQYF.

Note on this clonotype: A much larger clone differs by one base, so this may be a read error. This chain joins TRBV27 and TRBJ2-7, with 8 positions matching TRBD1. V shed 3 bases, J shed 6 bases, and the junction held 7 bases outside the gene matches. Germline-derived CDR1 and CDR2 are MNHEY and SMNVEV (reference sequence). The CDR3 is 14 residues long. CDR3 nucleotides: TGTGCCAGCAGTTTGACAGGGGCATGGATCGAGCAGTACTTC. As protein: CASSLTGAWIEQYF.

This clonotype has only a few counts. The chain couples TRBV29-1 to TRBJ2-3; 14 bases map to TRBD2. The germline CDR1 and CDR2 sequences are SQVTM and ANQGSEA. This CDR3 region has 21 residues. The V and J ends lost 3 bases and 0 bases, in that order; junction bases with no gene match: 17. The CDR3 nucleotides read TGCAGCGTTGACGGTCAGGGACCGACTAGCGGGAGGGCCGAGAGCACAGATACGCAGTATTTT. This translates into CSVDGQGPTSGRAESTDTQYF.

There are a few counts of this clonotype. The chain employs TRBV29-1 and TRBJ2-3; 9 bases are a match to TRBD2. The CDR3 runs 15 residues. CDR1 and CDR2 (germline): SQVTM, ANQGSEA. V dropped 0 bases and J dropped 6; count of bases not matched to a gene: 7. CDR3 nucleotide sequence: TGCAGCGTTGAAGATCGCGGGGGGGCCGTCGATACGCAGTATTTT. Translated: CSVEDRGGAVDTQYF.

On this clonotype: The missing conserved phenylalanine or tryptophan at the end of this CDR3 makes a read error likely. The chain links TRBV4-3 to TRBJ2-3; 7 nucleotides align to TRBD1. J gave up 1 base and V 5 bases, and 6 bases lay outside the gene matches. Germline V gene sequence: CDR1 LGHNA, CDR2 YSLEER. The CDR3 sequence is 15 residues long. CDR3 in DNA: TGCGCCAGCAGCACTTTAAGGGGGCGCACAGATACGCAGTATATT. Amino acids: CASSTLRGRTDTQYI.

For this clonotype: With a much larger clone just one base away, this may be a read error. This chain connects TRBV29-1 to TRBJ2-2, with a tentative D call TRBD2 (6 bases). Trimming shortened V by 6 bases and J by 4 bases, and 12 bases separated the two germline ends. From germline, CDR1 is SQVTM and CDR2 ANQGSEA. This CDR3 contains 13 residues. CDR3 loop: CSVGTPSTGELFF. The CDR3 DNA is TGCAGCGTCGGGACTCCTAGCACCGGGGAGCTGTTTTTT.

There are many counts of this clonotype. The chain joins TRBV10-2 to TRBJ2-5, with D perhaps matching TRBD1 (5 bases). Germline V gives CDR1 WSHSY, CDR2 SAAADI. V lost 2 bases and J 4 bases, leaving 11 bases between the germline ends. The CDR3 length is 14 residues. CDR3 region: CASSEGQSIETQYF. The CDR3 nucleotides are TGCGCCAGCAGTGAGGGACAATCAATAGAGACCCAGTACTTC.

The chain combines TRBV14 with TRBJ2-7; no clear D. With 4 bases removed from V and 6 bases from J, the gap between germline ends came to 13 bases. The germline gives CDR1 SGHDN, CDR2 FVKESK. There are 13 residues in the CDR3. This CDR3 is CASSPQDRLEQYF. CDR3 DNA: TGTGCCAGCAGCCCCCAGGACCGCCTCGAGCAGTACTTC.

A remark on this clonotype: Just one base apart from a much larger clone, this may be a read error. The chain joins TRBV20-1 to TRBJ2-1; no firm D call. V was clipped by 3 bases and J by 4 bases, with 16 bases between them. The CDR3 runs 15 residues. Germline V gene data show CDR1 as DFQATT and CDR2 as SNEGSKA (reference sequence). The CDR3 DNA is TGCAGTGCTAGCGCAGAGCTAGTGGCTTACAATGAGCAGTTCTTC. Translating it yields CSASAELVAYNEQFF.

CDR3 sequence: CASSPGGGELFF. The CDR3 DNA is TGTGCCAGCAGTCCCGGTGGCGGGGAGCTGTTTTTT. This chain joins TRBV27 and TRBJ2-2; D not resolved. The V end lost 5 bases, the J end lost 7 bases, and 8 bases lay between the germline ends. The length of the CDR3 is 12 residues. Looked up from germline, CDR1 is MNHEY and CDR2 is SMNVEV (reference sequence).

This clonotype was recorded many times. The chain employs TRBV12-3 or TRBV12-4 and TRBJ1-1, with a tentative D call TRBD1 (5 bases). With 6 bases removed from V and 8 bases from J, the gap between germline ends came to 13 bases. This CDR3 spans 12 amino acids. The CDR3 DNA follows: TGTGCCAGCAGCTTGGGGGGACCCGAAGCTTTCTTT. It codes for CASSLGGPEAFF.

As concerns this clonotype: This may come from a read error, since a much larger clone is one base off. The V gene is TRBV28, the J gene TRBJ1-5; 11 bases agree with TRBD1. In germline, CDR1 is MDHEN, CDR2 SYDVKM. The CDR3 contains 14 residues. The CDR3 region has the DNA TGTGCCAGCTTTGGGACAGGGGGGAATCAGCCCCGGCATTTT. Protein product: CASFGTGGNQPRHF.

This clonotype was picked up many times. The rearrangement links TRBV7-9 to TRBJ1-6; D unresolved. With 5 bases removed from V and 2 bases from J, the gap between germline ends came to 7 bases. The germline gives CDR1 SEHNR, CDR2 FQNEAQ (reference sequence). This CDR3 contains 14 residues. The CDR3 DNA follows: TGTGCCAGCAGCCCCGCCGCCTATAATTCACCCCTCCACTTT. This codes for CASSPAAYNSPLHF.

To note about this clonotype: A read error is possible here, since a much larger clone lies one base away. No conserved phenylalanine or tryptophan ends this CDR3, so it is likely a read error. J is TRBJ1-1 and V is TRBV15; 8 nucleotides match TRBD1. The CDR3 has 15 amino acids. CDR1 is LNHNV, CDR2 YYDKDF, per germline (reference sequence). Trimming took 4 bases from V and 2 from J; bases not matched to a gene: 6. Here the CDR3 reads CATSTTTGVNTEAFL. The DNA for the CDR3 is TGTGCCACCAGCACTACGACAGGGGTCAACACTGAAGCTTTCCTT.

A word on this clonotype: A much larger clone is a single base away; this may be a read error. This chain links TRBV25-1 with TRBJ1-1; D might be TRBD1 (5 bases). The germline V gene has CDR1 MGHDK and CDR2 SYGVNS. The CDR3 has 14 amino acids. The CDR3 protein is CASGESRAGFEAFF. The CDR3 DNA is TGTGCCAGCGGTGAATCCAGGGCTGGCTTTGAAGCTTTCTTT.

Ten or more counts support this clonotype. This chain links TRBV7-2 with TRBJ2-6; unclear D gene. Trimming stripped 1 base from V and 0 bases from J, with 13 bases between. The V gene's germline CDR1 is SGHTA and CDR2 FQGNSA. This CDR3 is built from 18 residues. CDR3 DNA sequence: TGTGCCAGCAGCTTAGTTCCGAATCCCAGCTCTGGGGCCAACGTCCTGACTTTC. Protein: CASSLVPNPSSGANVLTF.

This clonotype was seen at least ten times. V gene TRBV10-2 combines with J gene TRBJ2-3; D is uncertain. The length of the CDR3 is 19 residues. Per germline, CDR1 WSHSY and CDR2 SAAADI. Trimming left V 4 bases short and J 4 bases short, with 27 bases between. The CDR3, as DNA: TGCGCCAGCAGTGGGATTATGTCGTTCGATGGTCACGGTGCAGATACGCAGTATTTT. Translation: CASSGIMSFDGHGADTQYF.

This clonotype was seen a few times. Written as DNA, the CDR3 is TGTGCCAGTAGTATAACGTCGTGGGGGGGCCAAGAACCAGATACGCAGTATTTT. Its protein product is CASSITSWGGQEPDTQYF. V usage is TRBV19 and J usage is TRBJ2-3; maybe TRBD2 (7 bases). The CDR3 is 18 residues long. The germline gives CDR1 LNHDA, CDR2 SQIVND (reference sequence). V was clipped by 2 bases and J by 4 bases, with 22 bases between them.